This passage covers 20 T cell receptor beta chains from one sample sequenced in a study of shared clonotypes between healthy human individuals. The data were produced by immunoSEQ multiplex PCR, yet TCRdb's version contains in-frame clones alone and is incomplete. Counted here are over 2 million clones, 80% to 95% occurring once; the ten biggest clones make up 0.3% to 0.4%. Sequenced material: naive CD4+ T cells from PBMCs. Stated subset: CD45RA+ positively selected. The receptors stem from a man between 18 and 29 years old in good health. Some clones in this sample may be carry-over from other donors' samples.

The chain has TRBV30 and TRBJ2-3; D call uncertain. V was trimmed by 0 bases and J by 2 bases, leaving 15 bases between them. The CDR3 covers 16 residues. Per germline, CDR1 GTSNPN and CDR2 SVGIG (reference sequence). CDR3: CAWSVGLGKHTDTQYF. In nucleotides, the CDR3 is TGTGCCTGGAGTGTAGGTTTGGGAAAGCACACAGATACGCAGTATTTT.

Regarding this clone: A read error may account for a junction end that differs from germline. The J gene is TRBJ2-7, the V gene TRBV11-2; tentatively, D is TRBD1 or TRBD2 (5 bases each). In germline, CDR1 is SGHAT, CDR2 FQNNGV. The CDR3 spans 15 residues. Here the CDR3 reads CASSLERGVAYEQYF. The CDR3 DNA follows: TGTGCCAGCAGCCTAGAGAGGGGAGTCGCGTACGAGCAGTACTTC.

The CDR3 bases are TGTGCCAGCACTCTCCCGAGCTCCTACGAGCAGTACTTC. Protein: CASTLPSSYEQYF. The V and J genes are TRBV28 and TRBJ2-7; no clear D. CDR3 length equals 13 residues. Trimming left V 7 bases short and J 0 bases short, with 10 bases between. Germline CDR1 is MDHEN and CDR2 is SYDVKM.

This sequence joins TRBV11-2 and TRBJ2-2, with 9 bases fitting TRBD2. The CDR3 covers 16 residues. Unmatched junction bases numbered 8, after V lost 5 bases and J lost 4 bases. The V gene's germline CDR1 is SGHAT and CDR2 FQNNGV. CDR3 sequence (DNA): TGTGCCAGCAGCGAGGAAGCGGGAGGCGGCACCGGGGAGCTGTTTTTT. Translated, it gives CASSEEAGGGTGELFF.

This clone was observed a single time. The sample carries other DNA sequences with the same CDR3. The rearrangement joins TRBV7-3 to TRBJ2-2; D is unclear. Trimming removed 5 bases from V and 4 bases from J, with 8 bases in between. Germline V lookup: CDR1 SGHTA, CDR2 FQGTGA. This CDR3 is 13 amino acids long. CDR3 nucleotide sequence: TGTGCCAGCAGCCCCGTGAGCACCGGGGAGCTGTTTTTT. Translating it yields CASSPVSTGELFF.

The chain carries TRBV7-9 and TRBJ2-7; 7 bases line up with TRBD2. J was trimmed by 6 bases and V by 5 bases; bases with no gene match: 7. CDR3 length equals 13 residues. Germline CDR1 SEHNR, CDR2 FQNEAQ (reference sequence). This chain's CDR3 is CASSEWGGGEQYF. CDR3 sequence (DNA): TGTGCCAGCAGCGAGTGGGGGGGAGGCGAGCAGTACTTC.

This rearrangement joins TRBV2 to TRBJ1-2, with 8 bases aligning to TRBD1. CDR1 is SNHLY, CDR2 FYNNEI, per germline. The CDR3 has 14 amino acids. V lost 8 bases to trimming and J lost 8 bases; unmatched junction nucleotides: 13. CDR3 sequence reads: CASYIRRTGPGYTF. DNA for the CDR3: TGTGCCAGCTATATACGTCGGACAGGGCCCGGCTACACCTTC.

This clone was detected once. This chain links TRBV6-5 with TRBJ2-7, with D perhaps matching TRBD1 (6 bases). CDR1 MNHEY and CDR2 SVGAGI come from the germline V gene. The ends were cut back, 4 bases at V and 3 bases at J, with 16 bases in the middle. The CDR3 has 15 amino acids. The CDR3 loop is CASSSYRVGVYEQYF. Written as DNA, the CDR3 is TGTGCCAGCAGTTCTTACAGGGTAGGGGTCTACGAGCAGTACTTC.

V and J are TRBV19 and TRBJ2-2, with D perhaps matching TRBD1 or TRBD2 (5 bases each). Trimming left V 9 bases short and J 4 bases short, with 18 bases between. CDR1 and CDR2 (germline): LNHDA, SQIVND (reference sequence). The CDR3 has 15 residues. For the CDR3, the DNA is TGTGCCAGCCGGGGCTGGGCAAGTTTCACCGGGGAGCTGTTTTTT. This sequence encodes CASRGWASFTGELFF.

This clone was seen only once. J is TRBJ2-3 and V is TRBV10-2; 9 nucleotides line up with TRBD2. The trim removed 0 bases at V and 3 bases at J, leaving 4 bases unmatched. This CDR3 region has 16 residues. The germline CDR1 and CDR2 sequences are WSHSY and SAAADI. For the CDR3, the DNA is TGCGCCAGCAGTGAGTCGAGCGGGAGGATGACAGATACGCAGTATTTT. Encoded protein: CASSESSGRMTDTQYF.

The chain uses TRBV5-1 and TRBJ1-2; 7 bases are shared with TRBD1. The CDR3 has 14 amino acids. Germline V gives CDR1 SGHRS, CDR2 YFSETQ. Unmatched junction bases numbered 7, after V lost 4 bases and J lost 4 bases. The CDR3 sequence is CASSQDTGAYGYTF. The DNA for the CDR3 is TGCGCCAGCAGCCAGGATACAGGGGCCTATGGCTACACCTTC.

V is TRBV9 and J is TRBJ2-7; 7 bases fit TRBD1. CDR1 SGDLS and CDR2 YYNGEE come from the germline V gene. This CDR3 has 16 amino acids. J was trimmed by 2 bases and V by 1 base; bases with no gene match: 9. CDR3 nucleotides: TGTGCCAGCAGCGTACTAGGGGGCCTCTCCCCCTACGAGCAGTACTTC. Translated, it gives CASSVLGGLSPYEQYF.

Regarding this clone: Other DNA sequences from this sample encode an identical CDR3 as well. This chain links TRBV5-1 with TRBJ2-7; 8 bases line up with TRBD1. Germline trimming cut 0 bases from V and 7 bases from J; bases unmatched to any gene: 3. The CDR3 contains 13 residues. Germline values: CDR1 SGHRS, CDR2 YFSETQ. CDR3 sequence (DNA): TGCGCCAGCAGCTTGGATAGGACAGGGGAGCAGTACTTC. This encodes CASSLDRTGEQYF.

This chain links TRBV4-1 with TRBJ2-5; D possibly corresponds to TRBD1 (6 bases). Trimming took off 3 bases at V and 4 bases at J, with 9 bases between the two ends. This CDR3 is 13 amino acids long. CDR1 is MGHRA and CDR2 is YSYEKL in the germline V gene. CDR3 amino acids: CASSQGARETQYF. The CDR3 DNA sequence: TGCGCCAGCAGCCAGGGGGCGCGAGAGACCCAGTACTTC.

The rearrangement links TRBV28 to TRBJ2-3; D may match TRBD1 or TRBD2 (6 bases each). V gave up 6 bases and J gave up 3 bases, with 19 bases separating them. The V gene's germline CDR1 is MDHEN and CDR2 SYDVKM. CDR3 length equals 16 residues. CDR3 protein: CASSWDFQGRTDTQYF. In nucleotides, the CDR3 is TGTGCCAGCAGCTGGGACTTCCAGGGGCGGACAGATACGCAGTATTTT.

This clone was counted a few times. The CDR3 DNA is TGTGCCAGCAGTTCCCCGCGTGGAAGGTACGAGCAGTACTTC. Protein: CASSSPRGRYEQYF. The chain couples TRBV27 to TRBJ2-7; no definite D call. Germline V CDR1 and CDR2: MNHEY, SMNVEV (reference sequence). Trimming cost V 4 bases and J 4 bases, with 14 bases left between them. This CDR3 is 14 amino acids long.

In its sample, this clone was seen once. The chain uses TRBV9 and TRBJ2-3; 10 nucleotides align to TRBD2. CDR1 is SGDLS and CDR2 is YYNGEE in the germline V gene. The J segment lost 0 bases and the V segment lost 3 bases, leaving 4 bases of the junction unmatched. The length of the CDR3 is 16 residues. The CDR3 DNA sequence: TGTGCCAGCAGCGAGAGCGGGAGGGCCAGCACAGATACGCAGTATTTT. Encoded protein: CASSESGRASTDTQYF.

This chain joins TRBV7-9 and TRBJ2-1; perhaps TRBD2 as D (6 bases). Germline CDR1 reads SEHNR; CDR2 reads FQNEAQ (reference sequence). Deletions cut 5 bases from V and 8 bases from J, with 19 bases between. The CDR3 extends over 15 amino acids. The CDR3 loop is CASSRMRLSSDEQFF. The CDR3 DNA sequence: TGTGCCAGCAGCCGGATGAGATTGTCTAGCGATGAGCAGTTCTTC.

This chain connects TRBV10-3 to TRBJ1-2; D call uncertain. The CDR3 totals 11 residues. Germline V CDR1 and CDR2: ENHRY, SYGVKD. Trimming shortened V by 4 bases and J by 4 bases, and 4 bases separated the two germline ends. The CDR3 sequence is CAISVSYGYTF. CDR3 coding DNA: TGTGCCATCAGTGTCTCCTATGGCTACACCTTC.

This clone appeared a single time. The chain employs TRBV18 and TRBJ2-2; D is unresolved. V lost 3 bases to trimming and J lost 2 bases, with 13 bases between them. Germline-derived CDR1 and CDR2 are KGHSH and LQKENI. The CDR3 extends over 16 amino acids. The CDR3 bases are TGTGCCAGCTCACCCGTTCAGAACTTAAACACCGGGGAGCTGTTTTTT. It is translated as CASSPVQNLNTGELFF.